The 6 T cell receptor beta chains reported below all come from one sample, sequenced in a study of T-cell reconstitution after alpha-beta-depleted transplantation in children. TCRbeta library preparation incorporated unique molecular identifiers. Using its own MiXCR run on the PCR reads, TCRdb lists one record per CDR3 protein. The sample holds 750,000 to 950,000 distinct CDR3 sequences, 15% to 20% seen once. Here the sequenced sample was PBMCs, mostly from graft donor cells, taken 360 days after TCRalphabeta/CD19-depleted stem cell transplant. Source of these receptors: a male patient under 18 who had a stem cell transplant for acute lymphoblastic leukemia, so the T cells may come from the graft donor.

This clonotype was recorded a few times. J is TRBJ2-1 and V is TRBV14, with D perhaps TRBD1 or TRBD2 (5 bases each). This CDR3 has 13 amino acids. The germline V and J ends were trimmed by 0 bases and 12 bases, with 12 bases remaining between them. CDR1 is SGHDN and CDR2 is FVKESK in the germline V gene. CDR3 in amino acids: CASSQDLGGAQFF. The CDR3, as DNA: TGTGCCAGCAGCCAAGATCTTGGGGGAGCGCAGTTCTTC.

This clonotype has at least ten counts. The chain is built from TRBV15 and TRBJ2-1, with 10 bases fitting TRBD2. Germline V gene data show CDR1 as LNHNV and CDR2 as YYDKDF (reference sequence). Trimming at V came to 6 bases and at J to 1 base, leaving 3 bases not matched to a gene. There are 15 residues in the CDR3. In DNA form, the CDR3 reads TGTGCCACCAGTGGACTAGCGGTATCCTACAATGAGCAGTTCTTC. It translates to CATSGLAVSYNEQFF.

The rearrangement uses TRBV12-3 or TRBV12-4 and TRBJ2-1; weak D call: TRBD1 (6 bases). CDR3 length equals 18 residues. V lost 2 bases and J lost 1, with 18 bases in between. The CDR3 loop is CASSLHYLGARSYNEQFF. The CDR3 region has the DNA TGTGCCAGCAGTTTACACTATCTGGGGGCGAGGTCCTACAATGAGCAGTTCTTC.

In its sample, this clonotype was seen many times. V gene TRBV5-1 combines with J gene TRBJ2-5; TRBD2 matches at 10 bases. The length of the CDR3 is 16 residues. CDR1 is SGHRS, CDR2 YFSETQ, per germline. With V trimmed by 1 base and J by 2 bases, 5 bases remained unmatched. CDR3 in amino acids: CASSLTSGDLQETQYF. The CDR3 DNA follows: TGCGCCAGCAGCTTGACTAGCGGGGACCTTCAAGAGACCCAGTACTTC.

This chain joins TRBV6-1 and TRBJ2-1; D call uncertain. Per the germline V gene, CDR1 is MNHNS and CDR2 is SASEGT. The V end lost 6 bases, the J end lost 2 bases, and 20 bases lay between the germline ends. The CDR3 is made up of 17 amino acids. CDR3: CASRSPIVGPAYNEQFF. The CDR3 nucleotides read TGTGCCAGCAGATCTCCTATTGTAGGTCCCGCCTACAATGAGCAGTTCTTC.

This clonotype was counted many times. The V gene is TRBV2, the J gene TRBJ2-5; maybe TRBD1 (6 bases). V was trimmed by 6 bases and J by 7 bases, leaving 21 bases between them. There are 15 residues in the CDR3. Germline V lookup: CDR1 SNHLY, CDR2 FYNNEI. The CDR3 sequence is CASSLTGADPGTQYF. The CDR3 DNA reads as TGTGCCAGCAGCCTGACAGGAGCTGATCCCGGGACCCAGTACTTC.